A selection of T cell receptor beta chains follows, all from one sample in a study of response to subunit inactivated influenza vaccine. TCRdb redid the calling of the RT-PCR reads with MiXCR, one entry per CDR3 protein. Here the sample spans 700,000 to 800,000 distinct CDR3 sequences, roughly 18% being singletons. The source material was PBMCs from blood, sampled more than 4 days after vaccination. The receptors derive from a man aged 50 to 59 who received an inactivated influenza vaccine. Both conserved end residues are part of each CDR3. The D gene is left open where the match is weak. A row's size may be missing; if present it is once, few, many or a size class.

cdr3_length	v_call	d_call	clone_size	j_call	cdr3_nt	cdr3_aa
15	TRBV6-5	NA	NA	TRBJ1-5	TGTGCCAGCAGTTACTCAGGTTTTAGCAATCAGCCCCAGCATTTT	CASSYSGFSNQPQHF
14	TRBV20-1	NA	NA	TRBJ2-7	TGCAGTGCTAGAGAGACCAAGAGCTCCTACGAGCAGTACTTC	CSARETKSSYEQYF
13	TRBV10-3	NA	many	TRBJ2-3	TGTGCCATCGGCAGCGGGTTCACAGATACGCAGTATTTT	CAIGSGFTDTQYF
15	TRBV20-1	NA	few	TRBJ2-1	TGCAGTGCTAGTAGGACAGTCCCCGGGATGGGGGAGCAGTTCTTC	CSASRTVPGMGEQFF
16	TRBV13	TRBD2	few	TRBJ2-1	TGTGCCAGCAGCCCCCGGACTAGCCTGTACTACAATGAGCAGTTCTTC	CASSPRTSLYYNEQFF
16	TRBV5-1	NA	few	TRBJ2-7	TGCGCCAGCAGCTACCGCGGACAGTTGGGAAGCTACGAGCAGTACTTC	CASSYRGQLGSYEQYF
12	TRBV20-1	TRBD2	many	TRBJ2-1	TGCAGTGCTAGACTCGCGGGAGGAGAGCAGTTCTTC	CSARLAGGEQFF
15	TRBV29-1	NA	many	TRBJ2-2	TGCAGCGTTGAAGATCCTAGAGGGTCCCCCGGGGAGCTGTTTTTT	CSVEDPRGSPGELFF
15	TRBV15	NA	NA	TRBJ2-5	TGTGCCACCAGCAGAACCCAGACAGTCCAAGAGACCCAGTACTTC	CATSRTQTVQETQYF
15	TRBV10-3	TRBD2	many	TRBJ2-7	TGTGCCATCAGTGAAGTGACGGGAGGGCCCTCCGAGCAGTACTTC	CAISEVTGGPSEQYF
11	TRBV20-1	TRBD1	few	TRBJ1-2	TGCAGTGCTAGTGTAGACAGGGTGATCACCTTC	CSASVDRVITF
14	TRBV25-1	NA	NA	TRBJ1-2	TGTGCCAGCAGTGAAAGATCGGCAGGGTATGGCTACACCTTC	CASSERSAGYGYTF
16	TRBV4-1	NA	many	TRBJ1-2	TGCGCCAGCAGACCACCCGGCCTTAAGAATGGGGATGGCTACACCTTC	CASRPPGLKNGDGYTF
14	TRBV6-1	TRBD1	few	TRBJ1-1	TGTGCCAGCAGTGAGGGACAGATGAACACTGAAGCTTTCTTT	CASSEGQMNTEAFF
16	TRBV11-1	NA	few	TRBJ2-1	TGTGCCAGCAGCCTGCCCCTCGGCGGAGGAAGGTATGAGCAGTTCTTC	CASSLPLGGGRYEQFF
14	TRBV7-9	NA	NA	TRBJ2-7	TGTGCCAGCAGCACACCGGCCCTTGACTACGAGCAGTACTTC	CASSTPALDYEQYF
16	TRBV11-2	NA	once	TRBJ2-2	TGTGCCACCTCGACTGGGCGGGTCTCGGGGAGCGGGGAGCTGTTTTTT	CATSTGRVSGSGELFF
14	TRBV20-1	TRBD2	many	TRBJ2-7	TGCAGTGCAGTAGCGGGGGGGAGCTCCTACGAGCAGTACTTC	CSAVAGGSSYEQYF
11	TRBV29-1	NA	many	TRBJ2-3	TGCAGCGTTGAAATCGTAGATACGCAGTATTTT	CSVEIVDTQYF
18	TRBV18	NA	NA	TRBJ2-6	TGTGCCAGCTCACCACCAGCAAGATTCCTCTCTGGGGCCAACGTCCTGACTTTC	CASSPPARFLSGANVLTF
18	TRBV7-8	TRBD1	NA	TRBJ1-1	TGTGCCAGCAGCTTAGTTGGCGGGACAGGGCACATGAACACTGAAGCTTTCTTT	CASSLVGGTGHMNTEAFF
12	TRBV10-3	NA	NA	TRBJ2-7	TGTGCCATCAGCCCTCTCTCCTACGAGCAGTACTTC	CAISPLSYEQYF
12	TRBV4-3	NA	few	TRBJ1-2	TGCGCCAGCAGCCAAGCCCGGACATCGGTCACCTTC	CASSQARTSVTF
14	TRBV7-2	NA	few	TRBJ2-2	TGTGCCAGCAGCTCCCTCCTCACAACCGGGGAGCTGTTTTTT	CASSSLLTTGELFF
10	TRBV20-1	NA	many	TRBJ2-1	TGCAGTGCTCTTAGTGATGAGCAGTTCTTC	CSALSDEQFF
13	TRBV20-1	NA	NA	TRBJ1-1	TGCAGTGCTAGCCCCCCTGGCAACACTGAAGCTTTCTTT	CSASPPGNTEAFF
14	TRBV18	NA	many	TRBJ2-3	TGTGCCAGCAGTCCCGACAGGAGCACAGATACGCAGTATTTT	CASSPDRSTDTQYF
17	TRBV5-1	TRBD2	many	TRBJ2-3	TGCGCCAGCAGCCGGGGGACTAGCGGATTACTCACAGATACGCAGTATTTT	CASSRGTSGLLTDTQYF
16	TRBV7-2	TRBD1	few	TRBJ1-5	TGTGCCAGCAGCTTAGGACCGAGGACAGGGCAACAGCCCCAGCATTTT	CASSLGPRTGQQPQHF
11	TRBV24-1	NA	NA	TRBJ2-7	TGTGCCACCGCAGAGGGGGTAGAGCAGTACTTC	CATAEGVEQYF
13	TRBV20-1	NA	few	TRBJ1-1	TGCAGTCCGTGGAGGGGGATGAACACTGAAGCTTTCTTT	CSPWRGMNTEAFF
13	TRBV20-1	TRBD1	few	TRBJ2-7	TGCAGTGCTAGACCCAGGGGGCAATACGAGCAGTACTTC	CSARPRGQYEQYF
16	TRBV7-2	TRBD2	few	TRBJ2-5	TGTGCCAGCAGCTTAGCCGGACTAGCGTCGGCGGAGACCCAGTACTTC	CASSLAGLASAETQYF
13	TRBV24-1	NA	NA	TRBJ2-2	TGTGCCACCAGTGGTGATCTCACCGGGGAGCTGTTTTTT	CATSGDLTGELFF
15	TRBV12-3/TRBV12-4	NA	NA	TRBJ1-5	TGTGCCAGCAGTTTCGGACAAGGAGGGCGTCAGCCCCAGCATTTT	CASSFGQGGRQPQHF
15	TRBV28	TRBD2	NA	TRBJ2-7	TGTGCCAGCAGTTCCCAAGCGGGAGGATCCTACGAGCAGTACTTC	CASSSQAGGSYEQYF
12	TRBV7-9	NA	NA	TRBJ2-7	TGTGCCAGCAGCCCTTCCGAATTTTATCAGTACTTC	CASSPSEFYQYF
16	TRBV7-9	NA	few	TRBJ2-4	TGTGCCAGCAGCCCGTTTCATGAGGGAGGAACAAACATTCAGTACTTC	CASSPFHEGGTNIQYF
12	TRBV20-1	NA	many	TRBJ1-5	TGCAGTGCCTCAAACGGCAATCAGCCCCAGCATTTT	CSASNGNQPQHF
14	TRBV29-1	NA	NA	TRBJ1-4	TGCAGCGTTACAGACAGGAGCTATAATGAAAAACTGTTTTTT	CSVTDRSYNEKLFF
15	TRBV5-1	TRBD1	many	TRBJ2-7	TGCGCCAGCAGCTTGTCGACAGGGGGCTCCTACGAGCAGTACTTC	CASSLSTGGSYEQYF
13	TRBV5-1	NA	many	TRBJ2-5	TGTGCCAGCAGCTCAGACTATCAAGAGACCCAGTACTTC	CASSSDYQETQYF
14	TRBV4-2	NA	few	TRBJ2-7	TGTGCCAGCAGCCAAGCTGGGCTCCCCTACGAGCAGTACTTC	CASSQAGLPYEQYF
13	TRBV29-1	NA	NA	TRBJ2-2	TGCAGCGTTAGAGGGTCGAACACCGGGGAGCTGTTTTTT	CSVRGSNTGELFF
15	TRBV11-2	TRBD2	few	TRBJ2-7	TGTGCCAGCATCGGCCTACCGGGAGGGCTCTACGAGCAGTACTTC	CASIGLPGGLYEQYF
11	TRBV20-1	NA	few	TRBJ1-2	TGCAGTGTCGGCGGAGGCGCGCGCTACACCTTC	CSVGGGARYTF
13	TRBV20-1	NA	many	TRBJ2-7	TGCAGTGCTAAGCGGCAGGAGAACTACGAGCAGTACTTC	CSAKRQENYEQYF
16	TRBV10-3	TRBD1	few	TRBJ2-3	TGTGCCATCAGTGGGGGGACAGGGGTAAACACAGATACGCAGTATTTT	CAISGGTGVNTDTQYF
16	TRBV9	NA	few	TRBJ2-4	TGTGCCAGCAGCGTAGGGGACACACTAGCCAAAAACATTCAGTACTTC	CASSVGDTLAKNIQYF
18	TRBV5-1	TRBD2	NA	TRBJ2-5	TGCGCCAGCAGCTTGGACGAGTCGGGACTAGCGGGAGAAGAGACCCAGTACTTC	CASSLDESGLAGEETQYF
13	TRBV28	TRBD1	NA	TRBJ2-3	TGTGCCAGCTCCTACCAGGGGGAAGATACGCAGTATTTT	CASSYQGEDTQYF
12	TRBV3-1	NA	NA	TRBJ2-3	TGTGCCAGCAGCAGACCCCCAGATACGCAGTATTTT	CASSRPPDTQYF
18	TRBV11-1	TRBD2	NA	TRBJ2-1	TGTGCCAGCAGCTTAGCCCCCCCACTAGCGGGGGGGAACCATGAGCAGTTCTTC	CASSLAPPLAGGNHEQFF
13	TRBV6-2/TRBV6-3	NA	NA	TRBJ2-7	TGTGCCAGCAGTTACGGACGGATGTACGAGCAGTACTTC	CASSYGRMYEQYF
15	TRBV3-1	TRBD2	NA	TRBJ2-1	TGTGCCAGCAGCCAACTAGCGGGAGATAAGGATGAGCAGTTCTTC	CASSQLAGDKDEQFF
13	TRBV29-1	TRBD1	NA	TRBJ1-1	TGCAGCGTCCAACAGGGGTTGGGCACTGAAGCTTTCTTT	CSVQQGLGTEAFF
17	TRBV5-1	TRBD2	NA	TRBJ2-5	TGCGCCAGCAGCTTGGGGACGGCGGGAGGATTACAAGAGACCCAGTACTTC	CASSLGTAGGLQETQYF
14	TRBV7-9	NA	few	TRBJ1-6	TGTGCCAGCACAAGATACAGGGATAATTCACCCCTCCACTTT	CASTRYRDNSPLHF
14	TRBV12-3/TRBV12-4	NA	few	TRBJ1-2	TGTGCCAGCAGTTTAGCGCTAGCGAACTATGGCTACACCTTC	CASSLALANYGYTF
15	TRBV27	TRBD1	NA	TRBJ2-1	TGTGCCAGCAGTTTACATCCCGACAGGGGCTGGGAGCAGTTCTTC	CASSLHPDRGWEQFF